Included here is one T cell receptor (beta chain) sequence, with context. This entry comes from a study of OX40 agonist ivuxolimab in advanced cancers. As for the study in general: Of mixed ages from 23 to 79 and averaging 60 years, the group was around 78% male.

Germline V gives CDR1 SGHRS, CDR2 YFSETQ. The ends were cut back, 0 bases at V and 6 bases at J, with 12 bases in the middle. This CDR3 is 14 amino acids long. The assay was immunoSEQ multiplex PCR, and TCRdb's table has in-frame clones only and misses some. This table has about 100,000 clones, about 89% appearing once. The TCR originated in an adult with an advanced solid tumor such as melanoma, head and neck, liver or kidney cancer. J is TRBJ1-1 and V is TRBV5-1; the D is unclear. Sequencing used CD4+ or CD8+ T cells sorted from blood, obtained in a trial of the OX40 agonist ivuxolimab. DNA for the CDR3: TGCGCCAGCAGCTTGGTAGGCCCCCACGCTGAAGCTTTCTTT. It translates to CASSLVGPHAEAFF.